In this sample, the clone carrying this T cell receptor beta chain turned up once. What it binds is unknown. A multiplex PCR was run with 60 Vbeta primers and 13 Jbeta primers. Only in-frame clones appear in the TCRdb table, and some are missing; sequencing was by immunoSEQ multiplex PCR. The table has some 220,000 clones, roughly 85% seen once. The data originate from a study of cytomegalovirus exposure and HLA in healthy donors. Study-wide context: Among the approximately 370 donors who were genotyped, approximately 84% fell in the genetic ancestry cluster that is associated with self-reported Caucasian donors.

General study findings and limits: A later analysis reportedly found fewer N-insertions in an Asian-associated ancestry cluster than the roughly 670-donor mean.

Donors consisted of healthy bone marrow donors. This CDR3 is built from 17 residues. Trimming took 1 base from V and 3 from J; bases not matched to a gene: 9. In germline, CDR1 is WNHNN, CDR2 SYGVQD (reference sequence). The J gene is TRBJ2-1, the V gene TRBV10-1; TRBD1 agrees at 7 bases. The receptor's source is a girl aged 2 to 9 in good health and CMV-seronegative. The sample consisted of PBMCs. The CDR3 nucleotides are TGCGCCAGCAGTGAGTTCTCGACAGGGATATTCTACAATGAGCAGTTCTTC. Protein sequence: CASSEFSTGIFYNEQFF.